This TCR beta chain was observed in a study of blood T cell repertoires in COVID-19. The CDR3 is 12 amino acids. The J segment lost 7 bases and the V segment lost 4 bases, leaving 2 bases of the junction unmatched. Per germline, CDR1 LGHDT and CDR2 YNNKEL (reference sequence). This table comes from immunoSEQ multiplex PCR, and its TCRdb copy is limited to in-frame clones, with some not included. In the table there are 250,000 to 300,000 clones, about nine tenths of which are singletons. The TCR comes from a man aged 50 or older with acute or convalescent COVID-19. The sample taken for sequencing was peripheral blood. J is TRBJ1-1 and V is TRBV3-1 (or the pseudogene TRBV3-2), with 8 bases lining up with TRBD1. CDR3: CASSRGTGEAFF. CDR3 coding DNA: TGTGCCAGCAGCCGCGGGACAGGTGAAGCTTTCTTT.